Described below is a single T cell receptor beta chain sequence and its context. The PCR ran on 60 Vbeta and 13 Jbeta primers. Assay: immunoSEQ multiplex PCR; the TCRdb copy retains only in-frame clones and omits some. The sample contains 95,000 to 100,000 clones, over 8% of which appear only once. Trimming took 0 bases from V and 0 from J, leaving 17 bases between them. CDR3 length: 18 amino acids. Germline CDR1 and CDR2: SEHNR and FQNEAQ (reference sequence). The data originate from a study of cytomegalovirus exposure and HLA in healthy donors. The material sequenced was PBMCs. This chain uses TRBV7-9 with TRBJ2-5; TRBD1 might be the D (5 bases). The TCR was taken from a man between 50 and 59 years old in good health and CMV-seropositive. The CDR3: CASSLAVQGFKYQETQYF. CDR3 bases: TGTGCCAGCAGCTTAGCGGTGCAGGGCTTTAAGTACCAAGAGACCCAGTACTTC. The whole variable domain, filled in from reference TRBV7-9 and TRBJ2-5, reads DTGVSQNPRHKITKRGQNVTFRCDPISEHNRLYWYRQTLGQGPEFLTYFQNEAQLEKSRLLSDRFSAERPKGSFSTLEIQRTEQGDSAMYLCASSLAVQGFKYQETQYFGPGTRLLVL.